This T cell receptor (beta chain) comes out of a study of human T cells and chemical hapten exposure. Study summary: Upper inner arm skin measuring approximately 2 cm by approximately 2 cm received 2% DPC for sensitization. Patch testing placed 0.01% DPC on the upper back, with readings at 6 days.

This clonotype was observed at least ten times. TCRdb re-called the RACE reads with MiXCR, one entry per CDR3 protein. The sample holds 300,000 to 450,000 distinct CDR3 sequences, more than 4.5% seen once. The CDR3 is made up of 14 amino acids. V lost 5 bases to trimming and J lost 7 bases; unmatched junction nucleotides: 4. Noted time point: patch test 1, 2 weeks after DPC sensitization. Stated treatment: therapeutic diphenylcyclopropenone sensitization with weekly scalp DPC. The chain uses TRBV12-3 or TRBV12-4 and TRBJ2-1; 11 positions agree with TRBD2. The receptor's source is a woman in her forties or fifties with alopecia areata. Some clones in this sample may be carry-over from other donors' samples. The material sequenced was whole blood, taken in connection with sensitization to the hapten diphenylcyclopropenone (DPC). CDR3 sequence: CASSTRLAGNEQFF. The CDR3 nucleotides are TGTGCCAGCAGTACCCGACTAGCGGGAAATGAGCAGTTCTTC.